The 20 T cell receptor beta chains given below trace back to one sample, sequenced in a study of T cells in Graves' hyperthyroidism and ophthalmopathy. Authors of the study amplified TCR beta CDR3 regions from RNA transcripts. HTBI primers drove first-round RT-PCR of the TCR CDR3. MiXCR, run by TCRdb on the multiplex PCR reads, gives a single entry per CDR3 protein. The data show about 420,000 distinct CDR3 sequences, roughly 14% seen once. Specimen: blood. These receptors were taken from a woman aged 18-29 years with Graves' hyperthyroidism.

This clonotype was picked up a small number of times. This chain links TRBV19 with TRBJ1-1; perhaps TRBD1 as D (5 bases). The CDR3 is 14 residues long. The V end was cut by 6 bases, the J end by 4 bases, with 15 bases between. From germline, CDR1 is LNHDA and CDR2 SQIVND (reference sequence). This CDR3 is CASRLEGLSTEAFF. CDR3 nucleotides: TGTGCCAGTAGATTAGAGGGACTGAGCACTGAAGCTTTCTTT.

This clonotype was recorded a few times. V is TRBV5-4 and J is TRBJ2-7, with D maybe TRBD1 (7 bases). The CDR3 sequence is 15 residues long. Germline V gene sequence: CDR1 SGHNT, CDR2 YYREEE (reference sequence). Trimming stripped 2 bases from V and 4 bases from J, with 16 bases between. Here the CDR3 DNA reads TGTGCCAGCAGCTTTCCCGAACAGGGGAGGTACGAGCAGTACTTC. Amino acid sequence: CASSFPEQGRYEQYF.

This clonotype was counted ten times or more. The chain has TRBV10-3 and TRBJ2-2; a weak D match, TRBD1 (6 bases). CDR3 length: 13 residues. CDR1 and CDR2 (germline): ENHRY, SYGVKD. Deletions cut 8 bases from V and 0 bases from J, with 7 bases between. CDR3 residues: CAIQGTNTGELFF. The CDR3 DNA sequence: TGTGCCATCCAGGGGACGAACACCGGGGAGCTGTTTTTT.

This clonotype qualifies as large (0.1 to 1%). The chain combines TRBV20-1 with TRBJ2-3, with D unclear. The CDR3 covers 12 residues. V shed 1 base and J shed 5 bases, with 7 bases lying between them. Per the germline V gene, CDR1 is DFQATT and CDR2 is SNEGSKA (reference sequence). The DNA for the CDR3 is TGCAGTGCTAGAGCATCCGGAGATACGCAGTATTTT. It codes for CSARASGDTQYF.

The genes are TRBV29-1 and TRBJ1-3; 7 bases agree with TRBD1. The CDR3 contains 14 residues. The V gene end was trimmed by 0 bases and the J gene end by 3 bases; junction bases not matched to a gene: 2. From germline, CDR1 is SQVTM and CDR2 ANQGSEA. This chain's CDR3 is CSVEEGQRGNTIYF. CDR3 sequence (DNA): TGCAGCGTTGAAGAGGGACAGCGTGGAAACACCATATATTTT.

This clonotype was picked up many times. The V call is TRBV12-3 or TRBV12-4, the J call TRBJ1-5; D not certain. The CDR3 loop spans 17 amino acids. V lost 0 bases and J lost 8, with 20 bases in between. CDR3 sequence reads: CASSLAGSSGLVKPQHF. CDR3 DNA sequence: TGTGCCAGCAGTTTAGCGGGTTCCTCGGGTCTTGTAAAGCCCCAGCATTTT.

The V gene is TRBV9, the J gene TRBJ1-2; TRBD1 matches 9 bases. Germline V gene sequence: CDR1 SGDLS, CDR2 YYNGEE. V shed 4 bases and J 2 bases; nucleotides not matched to a gene: 6. The CDR3 loop spans 15 amino acids. CDR3 in DNA: TGTGCCAGCAGCTCCATCGGACAGGGGAACTATGGCTACACCTTC. This gives the protein CASSSIGQGNYGYTF.

This clonotype appeared many times. The chain carries TRBV15 and TRBJ1-5; D is perhaps TRBD1 (6 bases). The V gene lost 5 bases and the J gene lost 2 bases, with 7 bases spanning the gap. The CDR3 is 13 residues long. Germline loops: CDR1 LNHNV, CDR2 YYDKDF (reference sequence). In DNA, the CDR3 is TGTGCCACCAGCCACAGGGGCAATCAGCCCCAGCATTTT. Residues: CATSHRGNQPQHF.

In its sample, this clonotype was seen many times. The rearrangement joins TRBV11-2 to TRBJ1-1; no definite D call. The CDR3 sequence is 13 residues long. CDR1 and CDR2 from the germline V gene are SGHAT and FQNNGV. V was shortened by 5 bases and J by 3 bases, with 10 bases between the two germline ends. CDR3 DNA sequence: TGTGCCAGCAGCCCCCGTGGGGACACTGAAGCTTTCTTT. It is translated as CASSPRGDTEAFF. The full variable domain, completed using reference TRBV11-2 and TRBJ1-1, is EAGVAQSPRYKIIEKRQSVAFWCNPISGHATLYWYQQILGQGPKLLIQFQNNGVVDDSQLPKDRFSAERLKGVDSTLKIQPAKLEDSAVYLCASSPRGDTEAFFGQGTRLTVV.

This clonotype appeared many times. V and J are TRBV12-3 or TRBV12-4 and TRBJ2-5; TRBD1 aligns across 7 bases. The CDR3 extends over 15 amino acids. The junction had 10 bases not matched to a gene; V was cut back by 5 bases and J by 4 bases. The CDR3 nucleotides read TGTGCCAGCAGTCCGCCACGACAGGGAAGAGAGACCCAGTACTTC. Encoded protein: CASSPPRQGRETQYF.

This clonotype has a handful of counts. The CDR3 sequence: CASSYSGVSNQPQHF. In nucleotides, the CDR3 is TGTGCCAGCAGTTACTCGGGGGTTAGCAATCAGCCCCAGCATTTT. V gene TRBV6-5 combines with J gene TRBJ1-5; possible D gene TRBD1, 5 bases. Germline-derived CDR1 and CDR2 are MNHEY and SVGAGI. The CDR3 is made up of 15 amino acids. Deletions cut 0 bases from V and 0 bases from J, with 6 bases between.

This chain joins TRBV27 and TRBJ2-2, with 12 bases aligning to TRBD2. CDR1 MNHEY and CDR2 SMNVEV come from the germline V gene (reference sequence). The CDR3 consists of 17 residues. V gave up 10 bases and J gave up 3 bases; unmatched junction bases: 12. CDR3 protein: CATTAASGRVDTGELFF. The CDR3 DNA sequence: TGTGCCACCACGGCGGCTAGCGGGAGGGTCGACACCGGGGAGCTGTTTTTT.

The rearrangement joins TRBV20-1 to TRBJ2-4, with 8 positions matching TRBD1. Germline V gene data show CDR1 as DFQATT and CDR2 as SNEGSKA (reference sequence). This CDR3 region has 14 residues. V lost 4 bases to trimming and J lost 3 bases; unmatched junction nucleotides: 5. CDR3 sequence reads: CSAMGQEFKNIQYF. The DNA of the CDR3 is TGCAGTGCTATGGGACAGGAGTTCAAAAACATTCAGTACTTC.

The chain couples TRBV20-1 to TRBJ1-3, with D perhaps TRBD1 (5 bases). This CDR3 contains 14 residues. The V end was cut by 6 bases, the J end by 0 bases, with 12 bases between. CDR1 and CDR2 (germline): DFQATT, SNEGSKA (reference sequence). The CDR3 DNA sequence: TGCAGTGCCGTAGGACACATCTCTGGAAACACCATATATTTT. Translating gives CSAVGHISGNTIYF.

The V and J genes are TRBV4-1 and TRBJ2-7; D might be TRBD2 (6 bases). V was trimmed by 4 bases and J by 1 base, leaving 11 bases between them. Looked up from germline, CDR1 is MGHRA and CDR2 is YSYEKL. The CDR3 has 14 residues. CDR3 sequence (DNA): TGCGCCAGCAGCCCCGAGGAGGGATCCTACGAGCAGTACTTC. It is translated as CASSPEEGSYEQYF.

The sample holds many counts of this clonotype. The rearrangement links TRBV5-6 to TRBJ2-7; unclear D gene. V was cut by 3 bases and J by 7 bases, with 14 bases left in between. CDR1 is SGHDT and CDR2 is YYEEEE in the germline V gene. This CDR3 has 13 residues. The CDR3 DNA reads TGTGCCAGCAGCTCCCAACCGGCTTTGGAGCAGTACTTC. It specifies CASSSQPALEQYF.

This clonotype was seen at least ten times. This chain joins TRBV7-2 and TRBJ2-7; D remains unclear. The CDR3 has 12 amino acids. V was cut by 5 bases and J by 6 bases, with 11 bases left in between. Germline lookup yields CDR1 SGHTA and CDR2 FQGNSA. The CDR3 loop reads CASSALAGEQYF. The CDR3 DNA is TGTGCCAGCAGCGCCCTCGCTGGCGAGCAGTACTTC.

A few counts support this clonotype. This chain uses TRBV20-1 with TRBJ1-5; no definite D call. Germline V lookup: CDR1 DFQATT, CDR2 SNEGSKA (reference sequence). CDR3 length equals 15 residues. V was cut by 1 base and J by 3 bases, with 13 bases left in between. Here the CDR3 DNA reads TGCAGTGCTAGAGTTGGCAGTCTAAACAATCAGCCCCAGCATTTT. This codes for CSARVGSLNNQPQHF.

This clonotype was observed many times. The rearrangement joins TRBV20-1 to TRBJ2-3; maybe TRBD2 (6 bases). The germline V gene has CDR1 DFQATT and CDR2 SNEGSKA (reference sequence). Trimming removed 0 bases at V and 4 bases at J, with 17 bases between. This CDR3 spans 16 amino acids. CDR3 DNA sequence: TGCAGTGCTAGAGAGAGGGTGCGGGATAGCGCAGATACGCAGTATTTT. It encodes CSARERVRDSADTQYF.

This clonotype was counted ten times or more. This sequence joins TRBV5-1 and TRBJ2-5; D remains unclear. The CDR3 sequence is 13 residues long. Trimming pared 0 bases from V and 7 bases from J, leaving 10 bases between. CDR1 and CDR2 from the germline V gene are SGHRS and YFSETQ. Here the CDR3 DNA reads TGCGCCAGCAGCTTGGACCCCCTTGCGACCCAGTACTTC. It specifies CASSLDPLATQYF.